The T cell receptor beta chain under discussion was sequenced for a study of T-cell memory formation after mild COVID-19. Study outcomes and limitations: CD4+ contracting clones were found mainly in CM and EM, and CD8+ ones in EMRA.

This CDR3 region has 14 residues. V was trimmed by 5 bases and J by 5 bases, leaving 16 bases between them. This clonotype was detected a few times. The antigen is undetermined. TCR alpha and TCR beta cDNA libraries with sample barcodes and UMIs came from 5'RACE using constant-segment primers. Each CDR3 protein is one row after TCRdb ran MiXCR on the 5' RACE reads. Of 350,000 or so distinct CDR3 sequences listed, 20% to 25% were seen once; the top ten hold around 12%. The material sequenced was PBMCs or a T cell subset sorted from them (not recorded which). This sequence joins TRBV12-3 or TRBV12-4 and TRBJ2-7; possibly TRBD1 for D (6 bases). This sequence was found in an adult woman who had mild COVID-19 (a few samples of this study predate the infection). Cell type and time point are not known. Here the CDR3 DNA reads TGTGCCAGCAGTCTCACCCGAACAGGGAACGAGCAGTACTTC. Protein product: CASSLTRTGNEQYF.